Following are 29 T cell receptor beta chains from one sample sequenced in a study of technical replicates of blood from a few donors (dated by TCRdb to the late 2010s). Library method: the immunoSEQ multiplex PCR assay. As stored in TCRdb, this immuneACCESS dataset retains in-frame rearrangements with V and J assigned. A fraction of the clones does not appear; measured against another copy, unresolved V genes explain less than half of the discrepancy, and the remainder lacks a known reason. The sample yields about 89,000 clones; approximately 96% were counted once. The ten biggest clones cover about 0.22% of the sample. Sequencing was done on a sample of T cells isolated from PBMCs. These receptors all stem from a human donor in good health.

CDR3 region: CASSFLVKLNEQFF. Written as DNA, the CDR3 is TGTGCCAGCAGTTTCCTAGTGAAGCTCAATGAGCAGTTCTTC. The rearrangement joins TRBV6-1 to TRBJ2-1; no firm D call. The length of the CDR3 is 14 residues. Trimming took off 5 bases at V and 6 bases at J, with 14 bases between the two ends. Germline V gene data show CDR1 as MNHNS and CDR2 as SASEGT.

The chain carries TRBV5-1 and TRBJ1-2; 8 bases are shared with TRBD1. Trimming took 2 bases from V and 2 from J; bases not matched to a gene: 5. The CDR3 sequence is 15 residues long. Germline V CDR1 and CDR2: SGHRS, YFSETQ. CDR3 in amino acids: CASSFAQGANYGYTF. The CDR3 DNA reads TGCGCCAGCAGCTTCGCTCAGGGGGCAAACTATGGCTACACCTTC.

This chain uses TRBV28 with TRBJ2-1; possible D gene TRBD1, 5 bases. This CDR3 is 11 amino acids long. The V gene lost 4 bases and the J gene lost 9 bases, with 7 bases spanning the gap. Looked up from germline, CDR1 is MDHEN and CDR2 is SYDVKM. The CDR3 loop is CASSSTAEQFF. CDR3 nucleotide sequence: TGTGCCAGCAGTTCGACAGCTGAGCAGTTCTTC.

The rearrangement joins TRBV7-9 to TRBJ1-1, with TRBD1 matching 9 bases. Trimming removed 3 bases from V and 1 base from J; junction bases left unmatched: 0. Per germline, CDR1 SEHNR and CDR2 FQNEAQ (reference sequence). This CDR3 region has 14 residues. The CDR3 DNA sequence: TGTGCCAGCAGCTTGGGACAGGGGAACACTGAAGCTTTCTTT. Translated, it gives CASSLGQGNTEAFF.

V is TRBV9 and J is TRBJ2-3, with a weak D call TRBD1 (6 bases). This CDR3 contains 16 residues. Per the germline V gene, CDR1 is SGDLS and CDR2 is YYNGEE. The V gene lost 1 base and the J gene lost 2 bases, with 14 bases spanning the gap. The CDR3 sequence is CASSVSDRNFTDTQYF. The CDR3 DNA follows: TGTGCCAGCAGCGTATCGGACAGAAACTTCACAGATACGCAGTATTTT.

This sequence joins TRBV18 and TRBJ2-7; TRBD1 matches at 9 bases. Germline V gene sequence: CDR1 KGHSH, CDR2 LQKENI. The length of the CDR3 is 14 residues. J gave up 2 bases and V 3 bases, and 2 bases lay outside the gene matches. As DNA, the CDR3 is TGTGCCAGCTCACCGGGACAGGGAACCTACGAGCAGTACTTC. Protein: CASSPGQGTYEQYF.

This clone was recorded only once. This chain uses TRBV2 with TRBJ1-5, with D unclear. Between the trimmed V and J ends, which lost 2 bases and 2 bases, there was a span of 16 bases. The CDR3 has 17 residues. The germline gives CDR1 SNHLY, CDR2 FYNNEI. The CDR3 region is CASSESTQDPRNQPQHF. In DNA, the CDR3 is TGTGCCAGCAGTGAATCTACCCAGGATCCCCGCAATCAGCCCCAGCATTTT.

The V gene is TRBV4-1, the J gene TRBJ1-3, with a tentative D call TRBD1 (6 bases). The V gene's germline CDR1 is MGHRA and CDR2 YSYEKL. CDR3 size: 14 residues. V was clipped by 3 bases and J by 2 bases, with 8 bases between them. CDR3 sequence: CASSHTGTGNTIYF. Written as DNA, the CDR3 is TGCGCCAGCAGCCATACAGGGACTGGAAACACCATATATTTT.

The chain recombines TRBV5-1 with TRBJ2-5; 9 nucleotides align to TRBD1. This CDR3 is 15 amino acids long. Germline CDR1 is SGHRS and CDR2 is YFSETQ. V dropped 3 bases and J dropped 1; count of bases not matched to a gene: 4. CDR3 region: CASSWGTGSQETQYF. CDR3 nucleotide sequence: TGCGCCAGCAGCTGGGGGACAGGGAGCCAAGAGACCCAGTACTTC.

The chain couples TRBV19 to TRBJ2-6, with TRBD1 identical over 12 bases. V lost 3 bases, J lost 3 bases, and 6 bases stayed unmatched. CDR3 length equals 18 residues. Germline CDR1 reads LNHDA; CDR2 reads SQIVND (reference sequence). This chain's CDR3 is CASSMWGQGALGANVLTF. The DNA of the CDR3 is TGTGCCAGTAGTATGTGGGGACAGGGGGCACTTGGGGCCAACGTCCTGACTTTC.

CDR3 in DNA: TGCAGCGTTTATAGCCTCGCGGACAGCGGTGGAAACACCATATATTTT. Its protein product is CSVYSLADSGGNTIYF. This chain connects TRBV29-1 to TRBJ1-3, with a possible D match to TRBD1 (6 bases). V lost 5 bases to trimming and J lost 3 bases, with 20 bases between them. The germline V gene has CDR1 SQVTM and CDR2 ANQGSEA. The CDR3 sequence is 16 residues long.

V gene TRBV28 combines with J gene TRBJ2-1; 9 bases align to TRBD2. Germline CDR1 reads MDHEN; CDR2 reads SYDVKM. V trimming: 8 bases; J trimming: 10 bases; junction bases outside the gene matches: 15. The CDR3 consists of 15 residues. The CDR3 region is CASGSLPSGKVEQFF. CDR3 sequence (DNA): TGTGCCAGCGGTTCGCTGCCTAGCGGGAAGGTGGAGCAGTTCTTC. Drawing the rest from reference TRBV28 and TRBJ2-1, the complete variable domain is DVKVTQSSRYLVKRTGEKVFLECVQDMDHENMFWYRQDPGLGLRLIYFSYDVKMKEKGDIPEGYSVSREKKERFSLILESASTNQTSMYLCASGSLPSGKVEQFFGPGTRLTVL.

This clone was observed once. In nucleotides, the CDR3 is TGTGCCAGCAGTTTAGCGGGGAGCAATCAGCCCCAGCATTTT. Translating it yields CASSLAGSNQPQHF. The genes are TRBV28 and TRBJ1-5; no clear D. The CDR3 runs 14 residues. Germline lookup yields CDR1 MDHEN and CDR2 SYDVKM. Trimming took off 2 bases at V and 1 base at J, with 6 bases between the two ends.

In its sample, this clone was seen once. The chain uses TRBV27 and TRBJ2-3; 8 bases map to TRBD2. The length of the CDR3 is 14 residues. Germline-derived CDR1 and CDR2 are MNHEY and SMNVEV (reference sequence). The junction had 5 bases not matched to a gene; V was cut back by 7 bases and J by 2 bases. The CDR3 protein is CASTLLAATDTQYF. CDR3 nucleotide sequence: TGTGCCAGCACCCTACTAGCGGCCACAGATACGCAGTATTTT.

The chain uses TRBV9 and TRBJ1-1; 11 nucleotides align to TRBD1. Germline CDR1 and CDR2: SGDLS and YYNGEE. The CDR3 spans 17 residues. Trimming cost V 2 bases and J 4 bases; bases outside gene matches: 10. The CDR3 nucleotides are TGTGCCAGCAGCGTTGGACAGGGGGCCTTGGTAGGCACTGAAGCTTTCTTT. Its translation: CASSVGQGALVGTEAFF.

The rearrangement uses TRBV6-6 and TRBJ1-2; no definite D call. Germline V gives CDR1 MNHNY, CDR2 SVGAGI (reference sequence). Trimming removed 3 bases at V and 5 bases at J, with 7 bases between. CDR3 length: 12 amino acids. The CDR3 region has the DNA TGTGCCAGCAGTTATTCCAATTATGGCTACACCTTC. Protein sequence: CASSYSNYGYTF.

V gene TRBV6-1 combines with J gene TRBJ2-1; 10 bases are a match to TRBD2. Germline V gene data show CDR1 as MNHNS and CDR2 as SASEGT. With 3 bases clipped from V and 0 bases from J, the junction kept 2 bases outside the gene matches. The CDR3 length is 16 residues. CDR3 amino acids: CASSDTSGTSYNEQFF. The CDR3 DNA is TGTGCCAGCAGTGACACTAGCGGGACCTCCTACAATGAGCAGTTCTTC.

This clone was detected once. The chain has TRBV21-1 and TRBJ2-4; the D segment call TRBD2 is taken from the table without a DNA check. TRBV21-1 is a pseudogene segment. The CDR3 extends over 24 amino acids. CDR3 in amino acids: CASSRPRASGFPGRPERAKNIQYF. CDR3 nucleotide sequence: TGTGCCAGCAGCAGACCCCGGGCTAGCGGGTTCCCCGGAAGACCTGAGCGAGCCAAAAACATTCAGTACTTC.

The V call is TRBV29-1, the J call TRBJ2-3; unclear D gene. Per the germline V gene, CDR1 is SQVTM and CDR2 is ANQGSEA. The CDR3 totals 12 residues. Trimming removed 4 bases from V and 4 bases from J, with 9 bases in between. CDR3 sequence (DNA): TGCAGCGTTGCCCCCGCGGCAGATACGCAGTATTTT. This codes for CSVAPAADTQYF.

This sequence joins TRBV5-1 and TRBJ2-5; 8 bases are a match to TRBD2. The CDR3 is 14 amino acids. Germline V CDR1 and CDR2: SGHRS, YFSETQ. Trimming removed 4 bases from V and 4 bases from J; junction bases left unmatched: 6. DNA of the CDR3: TGCGCCAGCAGCCCGGGAGGGTCCCCAGAGACCCAGTACTTC. Translating gives CASSPGGSPETQYF.

The CDR3 DNA sequence: TGTGCCAGCAGCTTGTCGTCAGGGGTTAATGAAAAACTGTTTTTT. Translating gives CASSLSSGVNEKLFF. The V and J genes are TRBV7-6 and TRBJ1-4, with a possible D match to TRBD1 (6 bases). Germline-derived CDR1 and CDR2 are SGHVS and FNYEAQ. V was trimmed by 3 bases and J by 4 bases, leaving 12 bases between them. The CDR3 totals 15 residues. The entire variable domain, with the rest obtained from reference TRBV7-6 and TRBJ1-4, is as follows: GAGVSQSPRYKVTKRGQDVALRCDPISGHVSLYWYRQALGQGPEFLTYFNYEAQQDKSGLPNDRFSAERPEGSISTLTIQRTEQRDSAMYRCASSLSSGVNEKLFFGSGTQLSVL.

The rearrangement links TRBV27 to TRBJ2-3, with D unclear. Trimming left V 5 bases short and J 3 bases short, with 12 bases between. Germline V gene lookup returns CDR1 MNHEY and CDR2 SMNVEV (reference sequence). This CDR3 has 14 amino acids. Here the CDR3 reads CASSLVAQTDTQYF. Here the CDR3 DNA reads TGTGCCAGCAGTCTTGTGGCTCAAACAGATACGCAGTATTTT.

The CDR3 loop is CASTLGGANGYTF. CDR3 nucleotides: TGTGCCAGCACTCTGGGGGGGGCGAATGGCTACACCTTC. The chain couples TRBV7-9 to TRBJ1-2; a weak D match, TRBD1 (6 bases). Germline V gene sequence: CDR1 SEHNR, CDR2 FQNEAQ (reference sequence). Trimming pared 7 bases from V and 6 bases from J, leaving 15 bases between. The CDR3 totals 13 residues. Full variable domain (rest looked up from reference TRBV7-9 and TRBJ1-2): DTGVSQNPRHKITKRGQNVTFRCDPISEHNRLYWYRQTLGQGPEFLTYFQNEAQLEKSRLLSDRFSAERPKGSFSTLEIQRTEQGDSAMYLCASTLGGANGYTFGSGTRLTVV.

This chain connects TRBV6-4 to TRBJ1-1; no clear D. With 5 bases removed from V and 1 base from J, the gap between germline ends came to 8 bases. The CDR3 is 13 residues long. The germline gives CDR1 MRHNA, CDR2 SNTAGT. The CDR3 reads CASSHEKNTEAFF. In DNA form, the CDR3 reads TGTGCCAGCAGTCATGAGAAGAACACTGAAGCTTTCTTT.

The rearrangement links TRBV5-1 to TRBJ1-5; TRBD1 agrees at 7 bases. Germline V gene data show CDR1 as SGHRS and CDR2 as YFSETQ. V dropped 0 bases and J dropped 4; count of bases not matched to a gene: 4. This CDR3 is 15 amino acids long. The CDR3 spells CASSLGGTDNQPQHF. The CDR3 DNA reads TGCGCCAGCAGCTTGGGCGGGACAGATAATCAGCCCCAGCATTTT. Supplemented by reference TRBV5-1 and TRBJ1-5, the full variable domain reads KAGVTQTPRYLIKTRGQQVTLSCSPISGHRSVSWYQQTPGQGLQFLFEYFSETQRNKGNFPGRFSGRQFSNSRSEMNVSTLELGDSALYLCASSLGGTDNQPQHFGDGTRLSIL.

This chain uses TRBV5-1 with TRBJ1-5; 8 bases are a match to TRBD1. The CDR3 is 15 amino acids. V shed 0 bases and J 7 bases; nucleotides not matched to a gene: 6. Germline values: CDR1 SGHRS, CDR2 YFSETQ. Written as DNA, the CDR3 is TGCGCCAGCAGCTTGGATCAGGGGGCTGGACAGCCCCAGCATTTT. As protein: CASSLDQGAGQPQHF.

This clone was observed once. The V and J genes are TRBV19 and TRBJ2-2, with D unclear. The CDR3 totals 14 residues. Germline CDR1 is LNHDA and CDR2 is SQIVND (reference sequence). V was pared by 3 bases and J by 7 bases, with 12 bases between. CDR3 bases: TGTGCCAGTAGTATCCCCGCGCCTTACGGGGAGCTGTTTTTT. Its protein is CASSIPAPYGELFF.

The chain couples TRBV4-1 to TRBJ1-4, with a weak D call TRBD1 (5 bases). This CDR3 is built from 16 residues. Germline CDR1 and CDR2: MGHRA and YSYEKL. Trimming stripped 1 base from V and 7 bases from J, with 16 bases between. The CDR3 loop is CASSQAAGPWGEKLFF. CDR3 in DNA: TGCGCCAGCAGCCAAGCTGCGGGGCCGTGGGGTGAAAAACTGTTTTTT.

The CDR3 DNA sequence: TGTGCCAGCAGTTTCGTCCCCCCCGGGGCCAACGTCCTGACTTTC. It is translated as CASSFVPPGANVLTF. The V call is TRBV27, the J call TRBJ2-6; D unresolved. Per the germline V gene, CDR1 is MNHEY and CDR2 is SMNVEV (reference sequence). The length of the CDR3 is 15 residues. Trimming cost V 3 bases and J 4 bases, with 10 bases left between them.